The next 8 T cell receptor beta chains were all read from a single sample in a study of prognosis after radiotherapy for stage I lung cancer. Genomic DNA was subjected to two-round multiplex PCR for amplification of TCR beta CDR3. For every TRBV and TRBJ gene, a specific primer was used in first-round PCR. MiXCR, applied by TCRdb to the multiplex PCR reads, yields one record per CDR3 protein. The table shows tens of thousands of distinct CDR3 sequences, with around 31% occurring only once. Sequencing used PBMCs, obtained before or after stereotactic body radiation therapy (not recorded which). The receptors were gathered from a donor over 45 with non-small cell lung cancer.

This chain uses TRBV11-2 with TRBJ2-7; D not certain. The CDR3 contains 13 residues. Trimming removed 5 bases from V and 3 bases from J, with 11 bases in between. Germline assignment: CDR1 SGHAT and CDR2 FQNNGV. CDR3 in amino acids: CASSPSVGYEQYF. The CDR3 coding sequence is TGTGCCAGCAGCCCGTCCGTGGGCTACGAGCAGTACTTC.

As regards this clonotype: A much more abundant neighbour one base away suggests this may be a read error. The chain employs TRBV14 and TRBJ2-3, with TRBD2 matching 8 bases. From germline, CDR1 is SGHDN and CDR2 FVKESK. The CDR3 loop spans 14 amino acids. CDR3 bases: TGTGCCAGCAGACCCACTAGCGGCACATATACGCAGTATTTT. Translating it yields CASRPTSGTYTQYF. The variable domain in full, completed from reference TRBV14 and TRBJ2-3, reads EAGVTQFPSHSVIEKGQTVTLRCDPISGHDNLYWYRRVMGKEIKFLLHFVKESKQDESGMPNNRFLAERTGGTYSTLKVQPAELEDSGVYFCASRPTSGTYTQYFGPGTRLTVL.

The CDR3 DNA is TGTGCCAGCTCACCCTGTAGCGGCACTGAAGCTTTCTTT. This sequence encodes CASSPCSGTEAFF. The genes are TRBV18 and TRBJ1-1, with D unresolved. Germline assignment: CDR1 KGHSH and CDR2 LQKENI. CDR3 length equals 13 residues. V lost 3 bases and J lost 4, with 9 bases in between.

This clonotype was counted at least ten times. The genes are TRBV10-3 and TRBJ2-7; tentatively, D is TRBD2 (5 bases). CDR1 ENHRY and CDR2 SYGVKD come from the germline V gene. With 3 bases removed from V and 3 bases from J, the gap between germline ends came to 12 bases. The CDR3 extends over 14 amino acids. The CDR3 loop is CAISEGSMGYEQYF. Written as DNA, the CDR3 is TGTGCCATCAGTGAAGGGAGCATGGGCTACGAGCAGTACTTC.

Ten or more counts support this clonotype. The chain recombines TRBV9 with TRBJ2-2; the D is unclear. V was trimmed by 0 bases and J by 0 bases, leaving 9 bases between them. The germline CDR1 and CDR2 sequences are SGDLS and YYNGEE. The CDR3 extends over 16 amino acids. The CDR3 is CASSVAPGTNTGELFF. As DNA, the CDR3 is TGTGCCAGCAGCGTAGCACCTGGGACGAACACCGGGGAGCTGTTTTTT.

The table lists this clonotype with many counts. The chain recombines TRBV9 with TRBJ2-3; a weak D match, TRBD2 (5 bases). The germline V gene encodes CDR1 SGDLS and CDR2 YYNGEE. The ends were cut back, 0 bases at V and 4 bases at J, with 15 bases in the middle. The CDR3 has 16 amino acids. The CDR3 reads CASSVVGGALADTQYF. The DNA for the CDR3 is TGTGCCAGCAGCGTAGTAGGAGGAGCGTTGGCAGATACGCAGTATTTT.

In its sample, this clonotype was seen many times. J is TRBJ2-1 and V is TRBV14; D gene ambiguous. The CDR3 totals 13 residues. The germline CDR1 and CDR2 sequences are SGHDN and FVKESK. With 1 base removed from V and 5 bases from J, the gap between germline ends came to 6 bases. The CDR3 DNA sequence: TGTGCCAGCAGCCAAGGGTTAAACAATGAGCAGTTCTTC. Amino acids: CASSQGLNNEQFF. Using reference TRBV14 and TRBJ2-1 for the parts outside the CDR3, the full variable domain is EAGVTQFPSHSVIEKGQTVTLRCDPISGHDNLYWYRRVMGKEIKFLLHFVKESKQDESGMPNNRFLAERTGGTYSTLKVQPAELEDSGVYFCASSQGLNNEQFFGPGTRLTVL.

This clonotype was found many times. The chain employs TRBV7-9 and TRBJ2-2, with D maybe TRBD1 (5 bases). Germline values: CDR1 SEHNR, CDR2 FQNEAQ (reference sequence). Deletions cut 2 bases from V and 0 bases from J, with 10 bases between. The CDR3 sequence is 16 residues long. CDR3 amino acids: CASSLYGQTNTGELFF. The CDR3, as DNA: TGTGCCAGCAGCTTATACGGACAAACGAACACCGGGGAGCTGTTTTTT.